This section outlines one TCR beta chain sequence together with its context. Its specificity is not known. The repertoire was sequenced with immunoSEQ multiplex PCR; TCRdb's copy has only in-frame clones and lacks some. The sample has over 100,000 clones; roughly nine tenths are singletons. The V and J ends lost 3 bases and 7 bases respectively, with 19 bases between them. The CDR3 is made up of 16 amino acids. Germline V gene data show CDR1 as LNHDA and CDR2 as SQIVND (reference sequence). The data derive from a study of OX40 agonist ivuxolimab in advanced cancers. Notes on the study in general: Normalized T-cell clonal expansion was also low in some nonresponders.

The material was CD4+ or CD8+ T cells sorted from blood, obtained in a trial of the OX40 agonist ivuxolimab. The sequence came from an adult with an advanced solid tumor such as melanoma, head and neck, liver or kidney cancer. The rearrangement links TRBV19 to TRBJ1-5; D is possibly TRBD1 (5 bases). The CDR3: CASSMVPGRAEQPQHF. CDR3 nucleotide sequence: TGTGCCAGTAGTATGGTCCCTGGCAGGGCCGAGCAGCCCCAGCATTTT.